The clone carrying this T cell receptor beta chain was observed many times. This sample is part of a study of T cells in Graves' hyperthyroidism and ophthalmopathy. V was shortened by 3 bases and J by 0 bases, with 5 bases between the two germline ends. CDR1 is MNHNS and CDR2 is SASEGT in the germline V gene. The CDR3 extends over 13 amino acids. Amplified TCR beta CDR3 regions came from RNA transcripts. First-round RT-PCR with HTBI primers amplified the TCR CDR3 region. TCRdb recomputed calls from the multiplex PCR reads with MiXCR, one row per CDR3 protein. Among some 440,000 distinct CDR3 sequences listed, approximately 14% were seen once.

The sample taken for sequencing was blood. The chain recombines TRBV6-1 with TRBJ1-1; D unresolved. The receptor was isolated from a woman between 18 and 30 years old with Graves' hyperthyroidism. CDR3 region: CASSDKMNTEAFF. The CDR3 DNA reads TGTGCCAGCAGTGACAAAATGAACACTGAAGCTTTCTTT.